A selection of T cell receptor beta chains follows, all from one sample in a study of T-cell reconstitution after alpha-beta-depleted transplantation in children. TCRdb re-analysed the PCR reads in MiXCR, keeping a single row per CDR3 protein. The table lists hundreds of thousands of distinct CDR3 sequences, 6.5% to 9% of them singletons. The material was PBMCs, mostly from graft donor cells, obtained 180 days after TCRalphabeta/CD19-depleted stem cell transplant. The source of these receptors is a male patient between 5 and 17 years old who had a stem cell transplant for acute lymphoblastic leukemia, so the T cells may come from the graft donor. Each CDR3 is given with its conserved first and last residue. D genes are given only for firm matches. Only some rows state a clone size, as once, few, many or a class for expanded clones.

D,size,J,V,CDR3,DNA
-,many,TRBJ2-1,TRBV5-1,CASRGGGSYNEQFF,TGCGCCAGCCGGGGTGGGGGCTCCTACAATGAGCAGTTCTTC
-,many,TRBJ2-7,TRBV12-3/TRBV12-4,CASSSRDLANGEQYF,TGTGCCAGCAGTTCCCGGGACTTAGCCAATGGGGAGCAGTACTTC
-,many,TRBJ1-5,TRBV12-3/TRBV12-4,CASRDGSNQPQHF,TGTGCCAGCAGGGACGGCAGCAATCAGCCCCAGCATTTT
TRBD1,many,TRBJ1-2,TRBV18,CASSRRTGLNYGYTF,TGTGCCAGCTCACGCAGGACAGGCCTCAACTATGGCTACACCTTC
TRBD2,many,TRBJ2-1,TRBV18,CASSKGGRKDNEQFF,TGTGCCAGTTCAAAGGGCGGGAGAAAAGACAATGAGCAGTTCTTC
-,many,TRBJ2-7,TRBV11-2,CASSLLPGTQYF,TGTGCCAGCAGCTTACTACCCGGGACTCAGTACTTC
TRBD2,many,TRBJ2-1,TRBV20-1,CSARAGGGRGLNEQFF,TGCAGTGCTAGAGCAGGCGGCGGGAGGGGCCTCAATGAGCAGTTCTTC
-,few,TRBJ1-2,TRBV11-2,CASSFRQLGYTF,TGTGCCAGCAGCTTCCGACAGCTCGGCTACACCTTC
-,many,TRBJ1-1,TRBV20-1,CSARGGRAFF,TGCAGTGCTAGAGGGGGTAGAGCTTTCTTT
TRBD2,many,TRBJ2-1,TRBV20-1,CSARVLGSGGTNEQFF,TGCAGTGCTAGAGTTCTCGGTAGCGGGGGAACTAATGAGCAGTTCTTC
-,few,TRBJ1-2,TRBV7-9,CASSFGREYGYTF,TGTGCCAGCAGCTTCGGCAGGGAGTATGGCTACACCTTC
-,few,TRBJ1-2,TRBV21-1,CASSKNGPLNYGYTF,TGTGCCAGCAGCAAAAACGGACCCCTCAACTATGGCTACACCTTC
-,many,TRBJ2-2,TRBV6-6,CASSYFGGRELFF,TGTGCCAGCAGTTATTTCGGTGGTAGGGAGCTGTTTTTT
-,many,TRBJ2-7,TRBV7-8,CASSLVRLLSYEQYF,TGTGCCAGCAGCTTAGTCAGGTTGCTTTCCTACGAGCAGTACTTC
TRBD1,many,TRBJ2-1,TRBV28,CASSIRDREVNEQFF,TGTGCCAGCAGTATCCGGGACAGGGAGGTTAATGAGCAGTTCTTC
-,many,TRBJ2-2,TRBV11-3,CASSLVGPNLNTGELFF,TGTGCCAGCAGCTTAGTAGGGCCCAATTTGAACACCGGGGAGCTGTTTTTT
-,many,TRBJ2-7,TRBV7-9,CASSLTGKGYEQYF,TGTGCCAGCAGCTTAACAGGGAAAGGGTACGAGCAGTACTTC
-,few,TRBJ2-3,TRBV3-1,CASSQAGVGPDTQYF,TGTGCCAGCAGCCAAGCGGGAGTGGGACCAGATACGCAGTATTTT
TRBD2,many,TRBJ2-7,TRBV5-4,CASSLGGGRSYEQYF,TGTGCCAGCAGCTTGGGGGGCGGGAGATCCTACGAGCAGTACTTC
-,once,TRBJ1-4,TRBV18,CASSPRPRVTNEKLFF,TGTGCCAGCTCACCGAGGCCCCGTGTGACTAATGAAAAACTGTTTTTT
-,many,TRBJ2-3,TRBV12-3/TRBV12-4,CASTLDPGGYTDTQYF,TGTGCCAGCACCCTAGACCCGGGGGGCTACACAGATACGCAGTATTTT
-,many,TRBJ1-6,TRBV29-1,CSVSEAGPNSPLHF,TGCAGCGTTTCGGAGGCAGGCCCTAATTCACCCCTCCACTTT
-,-,TRBJ2-5,TRBV3-1,CASSQDGIAFQETQYF,TGTGCCAGCAGCCAAGATGGGATAGCGTTTCAAGAGACCCAGTACTTC
-,many,TRBJ2-5,TRBV20-1,CSASILAGPGGETQYF,TGCAGTGCTAGCATCCTAGCGGGCCCAGGGGGAGAGACCCAGTACTTC
-,many,TRBJ2-7,TRBV5-1,CASSLARQMGYEQYF,TGCGCCAGCAGCTTAGCGCGACAAATGGGCTACGAGCAGTACTTC
TRBD2,-,TRBJ2-7,TRBV11-2,CASSQPQPTSGGAYSSYEQYF,TGTGCCAGCAGCCAACCCCAGCCGACTAGCGGGGGGGCTTATAGTTCCTACGAGCAGTACTTC
-,many,TRBJ2-7,TRBV6-5,CASSYPTGLLDEQYF,TGTGCCAGCAGTTACCCCACAGGGCTCCTCGACGAGCAGTACTTC
-,few,TRBJ2-7,TRBV9,CASSQEAHYEQYF,TGTGCCAGCAGCCAGGAGGCCCACTACGAGCAGTACTTC
-,few,TRBJ2-5,TRBV24-1,CATSDGSHLQETQYF,TGTGCCACCAGTGATGGCAGCCATCTCCAAGAGACCCAGTACTTC
-,many,TRBJ2-2,TRBV28,CASSLLGGNTGELFF,TGTGCCAGCAGTTTATTGGGCGGGAACACCGGGGAGCTGTTTTTT
TRBD1,many,TRBJ1-2,TRBV20-1,CIAWDRANYGYTF,TGCATTGCTTGGGACAGGGCTAACTATGGCTACACCTTC
-,many,TRBJ2-7,TRBV25-1,CASTPGLSYEQYF,TGTGCCAGCACCCCCGGACTATCCTACGAGCAGTACTTC
TRBD1,many,TRBJ1-5,TRBV6-2/TRBV6-3,CASSYSDRGTTQPQHF,TGTGCCAGCAGTTATTCGGACAGGGGCACAACTCAGCCCCAGCATTTT
-,many,TRBJ1-4,TRBV10-3,CAISDKGGTTNEKLFF,TGTGCCATCAGTGACAAAGGGGGGACAACTAATGAAAAACTGTTTTTT